The 26 T cell receptor beta chains presented below share a single source sample, sequenced in a study of beta chain features in type 1 diabetes. Of the isolated RNA, all was reverse transcribed, and so the sequenced material was expressed TCRB transcripts. The assay was immunoSEQ multiplex PCR, and TCRdb's table has in-frame clones only and misses some. Of a few hundred thousand clones in the sample, more than 9.5% were seen once. The sequenced sample was naive CD4+ T cells from blood. Receptors originate from a young woman in good health.

This clone was picked up a small number of times. An end of the junction differs from the germline gene, which may be a read error. The rearrangement links TRBV28 to TRBJ2-7, with D hard to call. CDR1 is MDHEN and CDR2 is SYDVKM in the germline V gene. This CDR3 has 11 amino acids. The CDR3 nucleotides are TGCAGCACTGACAACTCCTACGAGCAGTACTTC. This gives the protein CSTDNSYEQYF.

This clone was observed a handful of times. The J gene is TRBJ2-1, the V gene TRBV2; D is possibly TRBD1 (6 bases). This CDR3 comprises 18 residues. Looked up from germline, CDR1 is SNHLY and CDR2 is FYNNEI. V was clipped by 2 bases and J by 1 base, with 18 bases between them. CDR3 coding DNA: TGTGCCAGCAGTGAACAGGGGTCTTTCGGCATGTCCTACAATGAGCAGTTCTTC. Protein sequence: CASSEQGSFGMSYNEQFF.

The chain joins TRBV7-2 to TRBJ1-1, with 11 bases aligning to TRBD1. The CDR3 covers 15 residues. J gave up 5 bases and V 7 bases, and 9 bases lay outside the gene matches. Germline CDR1 SGHTA, CDR2 FQGNSA. The CDR3 DNA is TGTGCCAGCAACCAGGACAGGGGGCTGGGTACTGAAGCTTTCTTT. It specifies CASNQDRGLGTEAFF.

This clone showed up just a few times. The chain couples TRBV18 to TRBJ2-3, with TRBD2 as a possible D gene (6 bases). The V gene lost 4 bases and the J gene lost 6 bases, with 8 bases spanning the gap. Germline V gene data show CDR1 as KGHSH and CDR2 as LQKENI. The CDR3 sequence is 12 residues long. The CDR3 nucleotides are TGTGCCAGCTCACTAGGGACTGATACGCAGTATTTT. Amino acid sequence: CASSLGTDTQYF.

Remarks on this clone: The sample has other DNA sequences that encode this CDR3 too. The chain combines TRBV5-1 with TRBJ1-5, with 8 bases that match TRBD1. Per germline, CDR1 SGHRS and CDR2 YFSETQ. The V and J ends lost 3 bases and 6 bases, in that order; junction bases with no gene match: 5. CDR3 length: 14 amino acids. The CDR3 nucleotides read TGCGCCAGCAGCTCCGGACAGGGTGGTCAGCCCCAGCATTTT. Translating gives CASSSGQGGQPQHF.

This clone has a handful of counts. The gene calls are TRBV11-2 and TRBJ2-1; 10 bases are shared with TRBD2. CDR1 is SGHAT, CDR2 FQNNGV, per germline. CDR3 length: 15 residues. Trimming removed 1 base from V and 9 bases from J; junction bases left unmatched: 6. CDR3 nucleotide sequence: TGTGCCAGCAGCTTAGGCCCTAGCGGGAGTGGTGAGCAGTTCTTC. Translating it yields CASSLGPSGSGEQFF.

This chain joins TRBV7-6 and TRBJ2-3; TRBD2 matches 9 bases. V lost 7 bases to trimming and J lost 4 bases; unmatched junction nucleotides: 3. CDR1 is SGHVS, CDR2 FNYEAQ, per germline. The CDR3 is 13 residues long. DNA for the CDR3: TGTGCCAGCACTAGCGGGACTCCAGATACGCAGTATTTT. Translation: CASTSGTPDTQYF. The entire variable domain, with the rest obtained from reference TRBV7-6 and TRBJ2-3, is as follows: GAGVSQSPRYKVTKRGQDVALRCDPISGHVSLYWYRQALGQGPEFLTYFNYEAQQDKSGLPNDRFSAERPEGSISTLTIQRTEQRDSAMYRCASTSGTPDTQYFGPGTRLTVL.

This clone was picked up a small number of times. This chain's CDR3 is CASKTGAETQYF. The CDR3 DNA follows: TGTGCCAGCAAGACGGGTGCGGAGACCCAGTACTTC. The chain is built from TRBV6-5 and TRBJ2-5; no definite D call. There are 12 residues in the CDR3. V gave up 7 bases and J gave up 5 bases, with 11 bases separating them. Germline CDR1 and CDR2: MNHEY and SVGAGI.

This chain joins TRBV27 and TRBJ1-5, with 9 positions matching TRBD1. Germline loops: CDR1 MNHEY, CDR2 SMNVEV (reference sequence). V shed 6 bases and J 4 bases; nucleotides not matched to a gene: 7. The CDR3 spans 15 residues. The CDR3, as DNA: TGTGCCAGCAGGCGCCGGGACAGGGATAATCAGCCCCAGCATTTT. It specifies CASRRRDRDNQPQHF.

This clone was picked up a small number of times. The V and J genes are TRBV2 and TRBJ2-2; D unclear. The CDR3 contains 15 residues. From germline, CDR1 is SNHLY and CDR2 FYNNEI. V was cut by 4 bases and J by 5 bases, with 14 bases left in between. CDR3 sequence reads: CASSVGPMRTGELFF. CDR3 nucleotides: TGTGCCAGCAGTGTGGGTCCTATGCGGACCGGGGAGCTGTTTTTT.

The chain recombines TRBV18 with TRBJ2-3, with TRBD1 as a possible D gene (6 bases). The CDR3 consists of 14 residues. The germline V gene encodes CDR1 KGHSH and CDR2 LQKENI. Trimming took 5 bases from V and 5 from J, leaving 14 bases between them. CDR3 in amino acids: CASSTPGTKDTQYF. The CDR3 DNA sequence: TGTGCCAGCTCAACTCCGGGGACAAAAGATACGCAGTATTTT.

Only a few counts were recorded for this clone. The chain links TRBV7-9 to TRBJ2-1; tentative D call: TRBD2 (6 bases). Trimming left V 2 bases short and J 6 bases short, with 14 bases between. Looked up from germline, CDR1 is SEHNR and CDR2 is FQNEAQ (reference sequence). The CDR3 is made up of 15 amino acids. The CDR3 sequence: CASSLQRESGNEQFF. CDR3 coding DNA: TGTGCCAGCAGCTTACAACGGGAGAGTGGCAATGAGCAGTTCTTC. Drawing the rest from reference TRBV7-9 and TRBJ2-1, the complete variable domain is DTGVSQNPRHKITKRGQNVTFRCDPISEHNRLYWYRQTLGQGPEFLTYFQNEAQLEKSRLLSDRFSAERPKGSFSTLEIQRTEQGDSAMYLCASSLQRESGNEQFFGPGTRLTVL.

This clone was recorded a few times. The chain uses TRBV29-1 and TRBJ2-5, with TRBD1 matching over 9 bases. The CDR3 covers 13 residues. V shed 6 bases, J shed 3 bases, and the junction held 5 bases outside the gene matches. The germline CDR1 and CDR2 sequences are SQVTM and ANQGSEA. The DNA of the CDR3 is TGCAGCGTGGTGGGACAGGGCAAAGAGACCCAGTACTTC. Its protein is CSVVGQGKETQYF.

This clone has just a few counts. At one end the junction does not follow the germline gene, possibly because of a read error. This sequence joins TRBV7-7 and TRBJ2-5; D is ambiguous. The CDR3 has 15 amino acids. In germline, CDR1 is SSHAT, CDR2 FNYEAQ (reference sequence). The CDR3 sequence is CASSLALGRQETQYF. The CDR3 DNA is TGTGCTAGCAGCTTAGCCTTGGGCCGACAAGAGACCCAGTACTTC.

This clone was seen a few times. The J gene is TRBJ2-5, the V gene TRBV15, with 8 bases matching TRBD1. The CDR3 length is 16 residues. J lost 2 bases, V lost 3 bases, and 8 bases had no gene match. Germline assignment: CDR1 LNHNV and CDR2 YYDKDF (reference sequence). In nucleotides, the CDR3 is TGTGCCACCAGCAGGGGAACAGGGGGGTTACAAGAGACCCAGTACTTC. This codes for CATSRGTGGLQETQYF.

This clone was observed a few times. V usage is TRBV27 and J usage is TRBJ1-1, with D unclear. Per the germline V gene, CDR1 is MNHEY and CDR2 is SMNVEV (reference sequence). The CDR3 has 13 amino acids. Trimming took 6 bases from V and 0 from J, leaving 8 bases between them. The CDR3 DNA is TGTGCCAGCAGGGAGGGTGTGAACACTGAAGCTTTCTTT. This codes for CASREGVNTEAFF.

This clone has just a few counts. The CDR3 loop reads CASSVGDRSDTEAFF. In DNA form, the CDR3 reads TGTGCCAGCAGCGTAGGGGACAGGTCCGACACTGAAGCTTTCTTT. The chain carries TRBV9 and TRBJ1-1, with 8 bases identical to TRBD1. Germline CDR1 reads SGDLS; CDR2 reads YYNGEE. This CDR3 has 15 amino acids. V trimming: 0 bases; J trimming: 3 bases; junction bases outside the gene matches: 4.

In this sample, this clone turned up a few times. This sequence joins TRBV7-3 and TRBJ2-1; D is perhaps TRBD1 (6 bases). The CDR3 loop spans 15 amino acids. V was clipped by 4 bases and J by 2 bases, with 12 bases between them. Germline CDR1 SGHTA, CDR2 FQGTGA. Here the CDR3 reads CASSWQGTTYNEQFF. The CDR3 coding sequence is TGTGCCAGCAGCTGGCAGGGGACAACCTACAATGAGCAGTTCTTC.

The CDR3, as DNA: TGTGCCAGCAGTTACTCACGGACAGGGAATAATGAGCAGTTCTTC. Protein: CASSYSRTGNNEQFF. This rearrangement joins TRBV6-5 to TRBJ2-1; 8 bases align to TRBD1. This CDR3 has 15 amino acids. Germline loops: CDR1 MNHEY, CDR2 SVGAGI. V shed 0 bases, J shed 7 bases, and the junction held 5 bases outside the gene matches.

This sequence joins TRBV7-2 and TRBJ2-1, with 8 bases lining up with TRBD1. The CDR3 is 16 amino acids. Per germline, CDR1 SGHTA and CDR2 FQGNSA. V trimming: 2 bases; J trimming: 4 bases; junction bases outside the gene matches: 7. The CDR3 DNA reads as TGTGCCAGCAGCTTACGGACAGGGTTAGGGTACAATGAGCAGTTCTTC. As protein: CASSLRTGLGYNEQFF. Full variable domain (remainder filled in from reference TRBV7-2 and TRBJ2-1): GAGVSQSPSNKVTEKGKDVELRCDPISGHTALYWYRQSLGQGLEFLIYFQGNSAPDKSGLPSDRFSAERTGGSVSTLTIQRTQQEDSAVYLCASSLRTGLGYNEQFFGPGTRLTVL.

This clone was counted between two and nine times. V is TRBV5-1 and J is TRBJ2-1, with TRBD2 identical over 12 bases. Germline loops: CDR1 SGHRS, CDR2 YFSETQ. This CDR3 is built from 15 residues. Losses at the gene ends were 0 bases for V and 8 bases for J; bases not matched to a gene: 3. This chain's CDR3 is CASSLETSGSYEQFF. Written as DNA, the CDR3 is TGCGCCAGCAGCTTGGAGACTAGCGGGAGTTATGAGCAGTTCTTC.

There are a few counts of this clone. The chain combines TRBV4-3 with TRBJ2-2, with a tentative D call TRBD1 (5 bases). Germline loops: CDR1 LGHNA, CDR2 YSLEER. There are 16 residues in the CDR3. Trimming left V 0 bases short and J 4 bases short, with 12 bases between. The CDR3 here is CASSQDPQGGTGELFF. For the CDR3, the DNA is TGCGCCAGCAGCCAAGATCCCCAGGGTGGCACCGGGGAGCTGTTTTTT.

V is TRBV7-2 and J is TRBJ2-7; a weak D match, TRBD1 (6 bases). Trimming took 4 bases from V and 2 from J, leaving 9 bases between them. Germline assignment: CDR1 SGHTA and CDR2 FQGNSA. This CDR3 region has 13 residues. CDR3 nucleotide sequence: TGTGCCAGCAGCTCCCCAGGGGCCTACGAGCAGTACTTC. It is translated as CASSSPGAYEQYF.

The chain joins TRBV5-1 to TRBJ2-7; the D gene is possibly TRBD1 (6 bases). The CDR3 covers 14 residues. Deletions cut 0 bases from V and 0 bases from J, with 7 bases between. Per the germline V gene, CDR1 is SGHRS and CDR2 is YFSETQ. CDR3 nucleotide sequence: TGCGCCAGCAGCTTGGGACAGGTCTCCTACGAGCAGTACTTC. Residues: CASSLGQVSYEQYF.

This chain's CDR3 is CSAAPGQFTEKLFF. For the CDR3, the DNA is TGCAGCGCCGCCCCGGGACAATTCACCGAAAAACTGTTTTTT. This chain uses TRBV29-1 with TRBJ1-4; weak D call: TRBD1 (6 bases). Germline assignment: CDR1 SQVTM and CDR2 ANQGSEA. The CDR3 contains 14 residues. V was shortened by 7 bases and J by 8 bases, with 20 bases between the two germline ends.

This clone has just a few counts. V is TRBV27 and J is TRBJ1-1; D is uncertain. Germline CDR1 MNHEY, CDR2 SMNVEV (reference sequence). V was trimmed by 3 bases and J by 0 bases, leaving 11 bases between them. The CDR3 is made up of 15 amino acids. The CDR3: CASSFISEMNTEAFF. The CDR3 nucleotides are TGTGCCAGCAGTTTTATCTCGGAGATGAACACTGAAGCTTTCTTT.